These 9 T cell receptor beta chains were sequenced from one sample in a study of beta chain features in type 1 diabetes. Points from the study as a whole: Researchers report that Type 1 diabetes patients had moderately but significantly shorter TCRB CDR3s across all four CD4+ subsets.

For these receptors, no antigen is known. Every bit of the isolated RNA underwent reverse transcription, so sequencing read expressed TCRB transcripts. This table comes from immunoSEQ multiplex PCR, and its TCRdb copy is limited to in-frame clones, with some not included. The sample records more than 300,000 clones, approximately 12% being singletons. The sequencing sample was made of naive CD4+ T cells from blood. Receptor source: a woman aged 18-29 years with type 1 diabetes.

V is TRBV7-9 and J is TRBJ1-2, with 10 bases fitting TRBD1. The length of the CDR3 is 15 residues. In germline, CDR1 is SEHNR, CDR2 FQNEAQ (reference sequence). Trimming at V came to 5 bases and at J to 3 bases, leaving 6 bases not matched to a gene. For the CDR3, the DNA is TGTGCCAGCAGCCGAAGGACAGGGGGTGACTATGGCTACACCTTC. Protein product: CASSRRTGGDYGYTF.

J is TRBJ2-2 and V is TRBV5-4; D is unresolved. The CDR3 is 15 amino acids. The ends were cut back, 4 bases at V and 4 bases at J, with 14 bases in the middle. Germline V gene data show CDR1 as SGHNT and CDR2 as YYREEE (reference sequence). Here the CDR3 reads CASSHVGVGTGELFF. DNA for the CDR3: TGTGCCAGCAGCCACGTAGGAGTTGGCACCGGGGAGCTGTTTTTT.

This clone was detected a few times. J is TRBJ2-2 and V is TRBV19, with TRBD1 identical over 7 bases. Unmatched junction bases numbered 5, after V lost 1 base and J lost 6 bases. There are 15 residues in the CDR3. Germline-derived CDR1 and CDR2 are LNHDA and SQIVND (reference sequence). The CDR3 sequence: CASSIATGVPGELFF. CDR3 in DNA: TGTGCCAGTAGTATAGCCACAGGGGTGCCCGGGGAGCTGTTTTTT.

V is TRBV7-9 and J is TRBJ1-1; no clear D. The germline V gene has CDR1 SEHNR and CDR2 FQNEAQ (reference sequence). Trimming shortened V by 3 bases and J by 5 bases, and 7 bases separated the two germline ends. The CDR3 runs to 12 residues. CDR3 nucleotides: TGTGCCAGCAGCTTTCAGCGAACTGAAGCTTTCTTT. It codes for CASSFQRTEAFF.

In this sample, this clone turned up a few times. The chain combines TRBV11-3 with TRBJ2-5, with 11 bases fitting TRBD2. The V gene's germline CDR1 is SGHNT and CDR2 YENEEA. The CDR3 is 14 residues long. V was pared by 3 bases and J by 5 bases, with 2 bases of the junction left unmatched. CDR3 in DNA: TGTGCCAGCAGCTTTAGCGGGGGGGACGAGACCCAGTACTTC. It yields the protein CASSFSGGDETQYF. Filled out from reference TRBV11-3 and TRBJ2-5, the complete variable domain reads EAGVVQSPRYKIIEKKQPVAFWCNPISGHNTLYWYLQNLGQGPELLIRYENEEAVDDSQLPKDRFSAERLKGVDSTLKIQPAELGDSAVYLCASSFSGGDETQYFGPGTRLLVL.

This clone was counted a few times. The chain links TRBV7-9 to TRBJ2-2, with 7 bases aligning to TRBD1. Germline V gene lookup returns CDR1 SEHNR and CDR2 FQNEAQ (reference sequence). Trimming at V came to 2 bases and at J to 6 bases, leaving 6 bases not matched to a gene. CDR3 size: 15 residues. The CDR3 nucleotides are TGTGCCAGCAGCTTACTACAGGGGCCCCCCGGGGAGCTGTTTTTT. Protein: CASSLLQGPPGELFF.

CDR3 bases: TGTGCCAGCAGACTAGGGACTGCTCGCTATGGCTACACCTTC. Amino acid sequence: CASRLGTARYGYTF. This chain links TRBV28 with TRBJ1-2, with a possible D match to TRBD1 (5 bases). Germline V lookup: CDR1 MDHEN, CDR2 SYDVKM. The CDR3 spans 14 residues. V was clipped by 6 bases and J by 4 bases, with 15 bases between them.

This clone appeared a few times. The V gene is TRBV10-2, the J gene TRBJ2-7; 12 bases agree with TRBD2. The germline gives CDR1 WSHSY, CDR2 SAAADI. The CDR3 totals 13 residues. V lost 8 bases and J lost 3; bases outside the gene matches: 2. The CDR3 here is CASSLAGGYEQYF. The CDR3 DNA reads as TGCGCCAGCTCACTAGCGGGAGGCTACGAGCAGTACTTC.

There are a few counts of this clone. The V and J genes are TRBV4-3 and TRBJ2-5; 8 nucleotides align to TRBD2. The junction had 5 bases not matched to a gene; V was cut back by 0 bases and J by 5 bases. CDR1 and CDR2 (germline): LGHNA, YSLEER. The CDR3 totals 15 residues. CDR3 sequence: CASSQERGVWETQYF. CDR3 bases: TGCGCCAGCAGCCAAGAGCGGGGGGTCTGGGAGACCCAGTACTTC.